Below are 18 T cell receptor beta chains sequenced from a single sample in a study of blood T cell repertoires in COVID-19. Assay used: immunoSEQ multiplex PCR; TCRdb lists only in-frame clones, some missing. Seen here are some 210,000 clones, under 90% observed once, and the top ten hold roughly 6.5%. Sequencing was done on a sample of peripheral blood. The receptors derive from a man in his fifties or sixties who had recovered from COVID-19.

The rearrangement links TRBV3-1 (or the pseudogene TRBV3-2) to TRBJ1-1, with 7 bases identical to TRBD1. Germline-derived CDR1 and CDR2 are LGHDT and YNNKEL (reference sequence). The CDR3 sequence is 13 residues long. J lost 10 bases, V lost 2 bases, and 7 bases had no gene match. CDR3 DNA: TGTGCCAGCAGCCAACTAGGGGGCGAGGGAGCTTTCTTT. This translates into CASSQLGGEGAFF.

The chain joins TRBV29-1 to TRBJ1-1; TRBD1 matches at 7 bases. V was pared by 6 bases and J by 3 bases, with 13 bases of the junction left unmatched. The CDR3 is 15 residues long. From germline, CDR1 is SQVTM and CDR2 ANQGSEA. As DNA, the CDR3 is TGCAGCGTCGCATTCTTAACAACAGGGGACACTGAAGCTTTCTTT. The encoded protein is CSVAFLTTGDTEAFF.

CDR3 loop: CASSSGQMANYGYTF. The CDR3 bases are TGCGCCAGCAGCTCGGGACAGATGGCTAACTATGGCTACACCTTC. The V call is TRBV5-1, the J call TRBJ1-2; 7 nucleotides line up with TRBD1. This CDR3 has 15 residues. Germline loops: CDR1 SGHRS, CDR2 YFSETQ. V lost 3 bases, J lost 0 bases, and 5 bases stayed unmatched.

This clone was seen a few times. The genes are TRBV12-2 and TRBJ2-2; the listed D gene, TRBD1, was not tested against the DNA. TRBV12-2 is assigned pseudogene status. The CDR3 totals 15 residues. The CDR3 here is CASRFERGLTGELFF. CDR3 nucleotide sequence: TGTGCAAGTCGCTTTGAGAGGGGGCTGACCGGGGAGCTGTTTTTT.

The CDR3 loop is CASSSALAAARYF. The CDR3 nucleotides are TGTGCCAGCAGCTCCGCTCTAGCGGCTGCACGGTATTTT. The V and J genes are TRBV5-8 and TRBJ2-3; 7 bases fit TRBD2. V shed 3 bases and J 14 bases; nucleotides not matched to a gene: 12. Germline V gives CDR1 SGHTS, CDR2 YDEGEE. This CDR3 spans 13 amino acids.

The chain combines TRBV18 with TRBJ1-1; no firm D call. The length of the CDR3 is 13 residues. Germline CDR1 is KGHSH and CDR2 is LQKENI. V lost 3 bases to trimming and J lost 3 bases, with 8 bases between them. CDR3 residues: CASSPLVYTEAFF. CDR3 coding DNA: TGTGCCAGCTCACCCCTAGTGTACACTGAAGCTTTCTTT.

The CDR3 reads CSATSTGLAFF. CDR3 in DNA: TGCAGTGCTACTTCGACAGGGCTAGCTTTCTTT. The chain recombines TRBV20-1 with TRBJ1-1; TRBD1 aligns across 7 bases. Per germline, CDR1 DFQATT and CDR2 SNEGSKA (reference sequence). After removal of 4 bases from V and 10 bases from J, the junction contained 6 bases not matched to a gene. This CDR3 is built from 11 residues.

The chain joins TRBV6-6 to TRBJ1-1; maybe TRBD1 (6 bases). The V gene's germline CDR1 is MNHNY and CDR2 SVGAGI (reference sequence). Trimming took off 6 bases at V and 6 bases at J, with 14 bases between the two ends. The CDR3 covers 13 residues. CDR3 sequence reads: CASSFTGSAEAFF. CDR3 nucleotides: TGTGCCAGCAGCTTCACAGGGTCTGCTGAAGCTTTCTTT.

The chain recombines TRBV6-5 with TRBJ2-7, with D perhaps TRBD1 (5 bases). Trimming cost V 8 bases and J 0 bases, with 14 bases left between them. The CDR3 totals 14 residues. Germline V CDR1 and CDR2: MNHEY, SVGAGI. CDR3 bases: TGTGCCAGCCTTAGACAGTACAGCTCCTACGAGCAGTACTTC. Its protein product is CASLRQYSSYEQYF.

This chain joins TRBV19 and TRBJ2-3; D is uncertain. Germline assignment: CDR1 LNHDA and CDR2 SQIVND (reference sequence). The CDR3 is 13 amino acids. The ends were cut back, 5 bases at V and 1 base at J, with 7 bases in the middle. CDR3: CASSQTGTDTQYF. The CDR3 DNA sequence: TGTGCCAGTAGTCAGACTGGCACAGATACGCAGTATTTT.

On this clone itself: Other DNA sequences of this sample code for an identical CDR3. The chain uses TRBV28 and TRBJ1-6, with D tentatively TRBD1 (5 bases). The length of the CDR3 is 16 residues. V was clipped by 3 bases and J by 0 bases, with 9 bases between them. Germline values: CDR1 MDHEN, CDR2 SYDVKM. CDR3 sequence reads: CASSLGGSSYNSPLHF. Written as DNA, the CDR3 is TGTGCCAGCAGTTTGGGGGGAAGCTCCTATAATTCACCCCTCCACTTT.

The sample holds a few counts of this clone. The rearrangement uses TRBV11-2 and TRBJ2-3, with a tentative D call TRBD1 (5 bases). The V gene lost 1 base and the J gene lost 2 bases, with 10 bases spanning the gap. From germline, CDR1 is SGHAT and CDR2 FQNNGV. CDR3 length equals 15 residues. CDR3 sequence: CASSLGQTNTDTQYF. As DNA, the CDR3 is TGTGCCAGCAGCTTAGGACAGACCAACACAGATACGCAGTATTTT.

The chain couples TRBV7-3 to TRBJ2-2; D is perhaps TRBD2 (5 bases). Per the germline V gene, CDR1 is SGHTA and CDR2 is FQGTGA. This CDR3 has 13 amino acids. V was shortened by 6 bases and J by 4 bases, with 9 bases between the two germline ends. The chain's CDR3 is CASRLSGTGELFF. The DNA for the CDR3 is TGTGCCAGCAGACTAAGCGGCACCGGGGAGCTGTTTTTT.

The chain has TRBV12-3 or TRBV12-4 and TRBJ2-2; the D is unclear. The CDR3 covers 12 residues. V was clipped by 3 bases and J by 13 bases, with 12 bases between them. The CDR3 loop reads CASSLAVTWLFF. DNA of the CDR3: TGTGCCAGCAGTTTGGCAGTTACGTGGCTGTTTTTT.

The chain joins TRBV12-5 to TRBJ2-5, with 9 bases fitting TRBD1. The V and J ends lost 7 bases and 5 bases, in that order; junction bases with no gene match: 5. CDR3 length: 13 amino acids. The germline V gene has CDR1 LGHNT and CDR2 FRNRAP. Here the CDR3 DNA reads TGTGCTAGTGCCGGAGACAGGGGGGAGACCCAGTACTTC. Amino acids: CASAGDRGETQYF.

This chain joins TRBV6-6 and TRBJ2-7; 13 nucleotides agree with TRBD2. The V gene end was trimmed by 4 bases and the J gene end by 2 bases; junction bases not matched to a gene: 5. Per germline, CDR1 MNHNY and CDR2 SVGAGI (reference sequence). The CDR3 totals 16 residues. The CDR3 DNA reads as TGTGCCAGCAGTTCCTTACTAGCGGGAGGGCCCTACGAGCAGTACTTC. It is translated as CASSSLLAGGPYEQYF.

This chain links TRBV6-5 with TRBJ2-7, with D possibly TRBD2 on 6 matching bases. The CDR3 extends over 13 amino acids. Germline V gives CDR1 MNHEY, CDR2 SVGAGI. V lost 8 bases and J lost 2, with 13 bases in between. The CDR3 here is CASRGTDPYEQYF. CDR3 DNA sequence: TGTGCCAGCCGCGGGACGGACCCCTACGAGCAGTACTTC.

This sequence joins TRBV5-1 and TRBJ2-3, with D perhaps matching TRBD2 (6 bases). V was pared by 4 bases and J by 0 bases, with 15 bases between. Per the germline V gene, CDR1 is SGHRS and CDR2 is YFSETQ. This CDR3 is built from 16 residues. CDR3 sequence: CASSIRLVQSTDTQYF. The CDR3 DNA sequence: TGCGCCAGCAGCATTCGACTAGTCCAAAGCACAGATACGCAGTATTTT.